This T cell receptor (beta chain) comes out of a study of blood T cell repertoires in COVID-19. About the research overall: Spain, Italy and the United States supplied samples that represented acute and convalescent COVID-19.

The CDR3 totals 16 residues. The germline V gene has CDR1 SGHTA and CDR2 FQGNSA. After removal of 0 bases from V and 2 bases from J, the junction contained 6 bases not matched to a gene. Data came from immunoSEQ multiplex PCR; TCRdb stores just in-frame clones and leaves some out. The sample includes 250,000 or so clones, about 91% seen only once; the top ten take 5% to 6.5%. Enrolment of Seattle patients took place during active infection, and they were followed longitudinally. The gene calls are TRBV7-2 and TRBJ2-7, with 8 bases identical to TRBD2. Material for sequencing was peripheral blood. The origin of this receptor is a woman under 40 with COVID-19, enrolled during active disease. CDR3 nucleotide sequence: TGTGCCAGCAGCTTAGCGACGGGGGGGCTGACCTACGAGCAGTACTTC. Protein: CASSLATGGLTYEQYF.